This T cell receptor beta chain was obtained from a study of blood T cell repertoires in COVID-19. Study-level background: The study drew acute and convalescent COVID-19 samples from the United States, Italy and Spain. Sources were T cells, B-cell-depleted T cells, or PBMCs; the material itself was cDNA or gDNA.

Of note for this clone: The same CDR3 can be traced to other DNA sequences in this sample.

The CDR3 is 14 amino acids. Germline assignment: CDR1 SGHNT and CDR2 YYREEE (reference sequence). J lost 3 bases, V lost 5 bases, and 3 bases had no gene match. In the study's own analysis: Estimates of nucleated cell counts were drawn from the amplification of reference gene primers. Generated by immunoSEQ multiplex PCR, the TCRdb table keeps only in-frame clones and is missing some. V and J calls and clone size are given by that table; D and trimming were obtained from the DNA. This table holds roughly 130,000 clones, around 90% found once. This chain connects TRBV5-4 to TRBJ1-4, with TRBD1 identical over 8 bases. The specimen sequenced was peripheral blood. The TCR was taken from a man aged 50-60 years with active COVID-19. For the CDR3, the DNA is TGTGCCAGCAGTTCGGGACAGGCTAATGAAAAACTGTTTTTT. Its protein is CASSSGQANEKLFF.